This passage covers 19 T cell receptor beta chains from one sample sequenced in a study of T cell responses to AZD1222 COVID-19 vaccine. Method: immunoSEQ multiplex PCR; TCRdb's copy keeps in-frame clones and lacks some. The repertoire holds roughly 110,000 clones, with over 80% as singletons. Material: peripheral blood, obtained 28 days after the second AZD1222 dose. These receptors all stem from an adult who received the AZD1222 COVID-19 vaccine.

The V gene is TRBV2, the J gene TRBJ2-7; D is undetermined. Per the germline V gene, CDR1 is SNHLY and CDR2 is FYNNEI. The CDR3 contains 13 residues. V dropped 3 bases and J dropped 6 bases, with 12 bases sitting between them. The CDR3 protein is CASSENRGSEQYF. CDR3 sequence (DNA): TGTGCCAGCAGTGAGAACAGAGGATCCGAGCAGTACTTC.

The chain recombines TRBV15 with TRBJ1-3, with D possibly being TRBD1 (6 bases). V was clipped by 0 bases and J by 0 bases, with 15 bases between them. This CDR3 comprises 18 residues. Germline CDR1 and CDR2: LNHNV and YYDKDF (reference sequence). The CDR3 loop is CATSRDRGTPLSGNTIYF. In DNA form, the CDR3 reads TGTGCCACCAGCAGAGATAGGGGGACCCCACTCTCTGGAAACACCATATATTTT.

The gene calls are TRBV24-1 and TRBJ1-5, with TRBD1 as a possible D gene (5 bases). CDR1 KGHDR and CDR2 SFDVKD come from the germline V gene. Trimming cost V 5 bases and J 7 bases, with 8 bases left between them. The CDR3 has 12 amino acids. The CDR3 reads CATSAGNQPQHF. As DNA, the CDR3 is TGTGCCACCAGTGCAGGGAACCAGCCCCAGCATTTT.

The rearrangement links TRBV7-9 to TRBJ2-2, with unresolved D. V was cut by 2 bases and J by 2 bases, with 9 bases left in between. Germline V gene sequence: CDR1 SEHNR, CDR2 FQNEAQ (reference sequence). There are 15 residues in the CDR3. Here the CDR3 reads CASSLTQTNTGELFF. The CDR3 nucleotides are TGTGCCAGCAGCTTAACGCAGACAAACACCGGGGAGCTGTTTTTT.

Notes on this clone: The sample carries other DNA sequences with the same CDR3. The V and J genes are TRBV27 and TRBJ1-2; tentatively, D is TRBD1 (5 bases). V was pared by 2 bases and J by 2 bases, with 6 bases between. This CDR3 region has 13 residues. Germline CDR1 is MNHEY and CDR2 is SMNVEV (reference sequence). The CDR3 bases are TGTGCCAGCAGTTTAGCAGGGAACTATGGCTACACCTTC. It translates to CASSLAGNYGYTF.

This chain connects TRBV15 to TRBJ2-7; 9 bases match TRBD2. The CDR3 covers 15 residues. Germline trimming cut 0 bases from V and 2 bases from J; bases unmatched to any gene: 2. Germline CDR1 and CDR2: LNHNV and YYDKDF (reference sequence). DNA for the CDR3: TGTGCCACCAGCAGAGATTTAGCGGGGGCCTACGAGCAGTACTTC. It encodes CATSRDLAGAYEQYF.

This chain connects TRBV12-3 or TRBV12-4 to TRBJ1-2; D unresolved. The CDR3 is made up of 12 amino acids. V lost 1 base to trimming and J lost 8 bases, with 8 bases between them. The DNA for the CDR3 is TGTGCCAGCAGTTTAGAGAGGTACGGCTACACCTTC. Protein product: CASSLERYGYTF.

The V and J genes are TRBV27 and TRBJ1-5; the D gene is possibly TRBD1 (5 bases). Germline V lookup: CDR1 MNHEY, CDR2 SMNVEV (reference sequence). With 6 bases removed from V and 3 bases from J, the gap between germline ends came to 12 bases. The CDR3 totals 14 residues. The CDR3 coding sequence is TGTGCCAGCAGGAGCAGGGCCTACAATCAGCCCCAGCATTTT. Translated, it gives CASRSRAYNQPQHF.

The CDR3 region has the DNA TGTGCCAGCAGTCCCGCCGGCAGGGGATACTACGAGCAGTACTTC. Translated: CASSPAGRGYYEQYF. The rearrangement uses TRBV28 and TRBJ2-7; weak D call: TRBD1 (6 bases). The V gene's germline CDR1 is MDHEN and CDR2 SYDVKM. This CDR3 has 15 amino acids. V was pared by 5 bases and J by 3 bases, with 17 bases between.

This clone was counted between two and nine times. The chain joins TRBV3-1 (or the pseudogene TRBV3-2) to TRBJ2-7, with 7 bases aligning to TRBD1. There are 15 residues in the CDR3. V trimming: 0 bases; J trimming: 3 bases; junction bases outside the gene matches: 5. Germline CDR1 LGHDT, CDR2 YNNKEL (reference sequence). The CDR3 nucleotides are TGTGCCAGCAGCCAAGAGGGCCAGGGGGTCTACGAGCAGTACTTC. The encoded protein is CASSQEGQGVYEQYF.

The rearrangement joins TRBV14 to TRBJ2-7; D call uncertain. Germline CDR1 SGHDN, CDR2 FVKESK. CDR3 length: 14 residues. V dropped 3 bases and J dropped 4 bases, with 13 bases sitting between them. Here the CDR3 reads CASSHLTHAYEQYF. The CDR3, as DNA: TGTGCCAGCAGCCATTTGACACACGCTTACGAGCAGTACTTC.

This clone was counted once. The rearrangement joins TRBV11-2 to TRBJ2-2, with D hard to call. Germline V gene lookup returns CDR1 SGHAT and CDR2 FQNNGV. CDR3 length: 13 residues. The V and J ends lost 4 bases and 4 bases respectively, with 7 bases between them. The CDR3, as DNA: TGTGCCAGCAGCTCGAGTCGCACCGGGGAGCTGTTTTTT. Amino acids: CASSSSRTGELFF.

The J gene is TRBJ2-7, the V gene TRBV6-6, with TRBD1 matching over 7 bases. The germline gives CDR1 MNHNY, CDR2 SVGAGI (reference sequence). The CDR3 totals 13 residues. Unmatched junction bases numbered 4, after V lost 5 bases and J lost 3 bases. CDR3 sequence reads: CASSTGVGYEQYF. The CDR3, as DNA: TGTGCCAGCAGTACAGGGGTAGGCTACGAGCAGTACTTC.

CDR3 DNA: TGTGCCAGCAGCTTAAGGACAGGGACCGCTTTCTTT. It codes for CASSLRTGTAFF. The genes are TRBV7-9 and TRBJ1-1, with 8 bases aligning to TRBD1. The trim removed 2 bases at V and 11 bases at J, leaving 4 bases unmatched. This CDR3 comprises 12 residues. Germline assignment: CDR1 SEHNR and CDR2 FQNEAQ (reference sequence).

The chain uses TRBV30 and TRBJ1-2; a weak D match, TRBD1 (6 bases). V dropped 3 bases and J dropped 4 bases, with 15 bases sitting between them. The CDR3 contains 14 residues. Germline assignment: CDR1 GTSNPN and CDR2 SVGIG (reference sequence). This CDR3 reads CAWRPSGVSYGYTF. The CDR3 region has the DNA TGTGCCTGGAGACCTTCAGGGGTTAGCTATGGCTACACCTTC.

This clone was counted only a few times. The CDR3 reads CASSDGGDNSPLHF. The CDR3 DNA is TGTGCCAGCAGTGATGGGGGCGATAATTCACCCCTCCACTTT. This chain joins TRBV6-4 and TRBJ1-6, with a weak D call TRBD1 (6 bases). Looked up from germline, CDR1 is MRHNA and CDR2 is SNTAGT. The CDR3 is 14 amino acids. V was clipped by 3 bases and J by 5 bases, with 8 bases between them.

This chain uses TRBV5-1 with TRBJ1-4, with 8 bases that match TRBD1. The CDR3 has 14 amino acids. Germline V gene sequence: CDR1 SGHRS, CDR2 YFSETQ. The junction had 0 bases not matched to a gene; V was cut back by 0 bases and J by 5 bases. DNA for the CDR3: TGCGCCAGCAGCTTGGGGACAGGGAATGAAAAACTGTTTTTT. The encoded protein is CASSLGTGNEKLFF.

For this clone: Other nucleotide sequences in the sample specify the same CDR3. The rearrangement uses TRBV6-5 and TRBJ1-3; tentative D call: TRBD1 (5 bases). V shed 4 bases and J shed 2 bases, with 9 bases lying between them. Germline V gives CDR1 MNHEY, CDR2 SVGAGI. This CDR3 region has 14 residues. As DNA, the CDR3 is TGTGCCAGCAGTTCCGGGGGTACTGGAAACACCATATATTTT. This codes for CASSSGGTGNTIYF.

This chain links TRBV28 with TRBJ2-3, with a weak D call TRBD2 (6 bases). Germline-derived CDR1 and CDR2 are MDHEN and SYDVKM. This CDR3 region has 13 residues. Trimming removed 3 bases from V and 7 bases from J, with 11 bases in between. The CDR3 region has the DNA TGTGCCAGCAGTTTCCCGCGGGAACATACGCAGTATTTT. Translation gives CASSFPREHTQYF. Combining the CDR3 with reference TRBV28 and TRBJ2-3 gives the whole variable domain DVKVTQSSRYLVKRTGEKVFLECVQDMDHENMFWYRQDPGLGLRLIYFSYDVKMKEKGDIPEGYSVSREKKERFSLILESASTNQTSMYLCASSFPREHTQYFGPGTRLTVL.